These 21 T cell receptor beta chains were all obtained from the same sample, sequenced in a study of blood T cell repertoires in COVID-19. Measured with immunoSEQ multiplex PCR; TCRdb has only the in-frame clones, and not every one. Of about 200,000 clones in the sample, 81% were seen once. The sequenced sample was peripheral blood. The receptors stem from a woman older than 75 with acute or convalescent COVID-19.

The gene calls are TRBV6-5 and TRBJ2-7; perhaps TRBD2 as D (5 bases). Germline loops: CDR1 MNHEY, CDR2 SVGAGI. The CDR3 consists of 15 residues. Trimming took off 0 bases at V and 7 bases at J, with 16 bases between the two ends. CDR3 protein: CASSYSAQAPGEQYF. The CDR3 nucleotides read TGTGCCAGCAGTTACTCGGCCCAGGCGCCGGGGGAGCAGTACTTC.

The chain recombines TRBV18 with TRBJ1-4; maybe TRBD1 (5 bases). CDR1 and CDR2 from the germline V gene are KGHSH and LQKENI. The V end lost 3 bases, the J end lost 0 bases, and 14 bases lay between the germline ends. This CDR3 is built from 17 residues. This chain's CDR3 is CASSPRQRGATNEKLFF. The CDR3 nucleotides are TGTGCCAGCTCACCGAGACAGCGGGGGGCAACTAATGAAAAACTGTTTTTT.

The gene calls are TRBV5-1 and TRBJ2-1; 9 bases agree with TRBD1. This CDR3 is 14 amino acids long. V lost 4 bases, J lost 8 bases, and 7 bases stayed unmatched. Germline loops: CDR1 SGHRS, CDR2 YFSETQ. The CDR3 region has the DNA TGCGCCAGCAGCGTCGGACAGGGGACCCATGAGCAGTTCTTC. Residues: CASSVGQGTHEQFF. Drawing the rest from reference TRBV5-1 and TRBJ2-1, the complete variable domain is KAGVTQTPRYLIKTRGQQVTLSCSPISGHRSVSWYQQTPGQGLQFLFEYFSETQRNKGNFPGRFSGRQFSNSRSEMNVSTLELGDSALYLCASSVGQGTHEQFFGPGTRLTVL.

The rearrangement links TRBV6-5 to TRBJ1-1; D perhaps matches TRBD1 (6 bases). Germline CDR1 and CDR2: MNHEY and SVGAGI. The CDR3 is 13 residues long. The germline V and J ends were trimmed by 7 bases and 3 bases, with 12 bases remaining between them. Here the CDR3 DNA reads TGTGCCAGCACCACGACAGGTTACACTGAAGCTTTCTTT. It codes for CASTTTGYTEAFF.

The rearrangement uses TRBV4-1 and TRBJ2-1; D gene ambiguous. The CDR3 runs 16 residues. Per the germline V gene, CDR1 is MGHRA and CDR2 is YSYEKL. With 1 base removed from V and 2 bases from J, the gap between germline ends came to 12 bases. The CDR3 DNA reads TGCGCCAGCAGCCAAGGTGAGGCAAAGACCTACAATGAGCAGTTCTTC. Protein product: CASSQGEAKTYNEQFF.

The CDR3 DNA follows: TGTGCCAGCAGTAATCACATTGGGGGCCAATTAGCAACTAATGAAAAACTGTTTTTT. As protein: CASSNHIGGQLATNEKLFF. V usage is TRBV11-2 and J usage is TRBJ1-4; D is possibly TRBD1 (6 bases). The CDR3 runs to 19 residues. Germline CDR1 is SGHAT and CDR2 is FQNNGV. Deletions cut 6 bases from V and 0 bases from J, with 23 bases between. The whole variable domain, filled in from reference TRBV11-2 and TRBJ1-4, reads EAGVAQSPRYKIIEKRQSVAFWCNPISGHATLYWYQQILGQGPKLLIQFQNNGVVDDSQLPKDRFSAERLKGVDSTLKIQPAKLEDSAVYLCASSNHIGGQLATNEKLFFGSGTQLSVL.

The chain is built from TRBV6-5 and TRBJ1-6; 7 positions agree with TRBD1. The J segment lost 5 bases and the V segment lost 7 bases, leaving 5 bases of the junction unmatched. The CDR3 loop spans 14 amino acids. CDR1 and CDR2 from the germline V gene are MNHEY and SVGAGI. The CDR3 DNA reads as TGTGCCAGCAACTACAGGGGTAATAATTCACCCCTCCACTTT. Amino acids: CASNYRGNNSPLHF.

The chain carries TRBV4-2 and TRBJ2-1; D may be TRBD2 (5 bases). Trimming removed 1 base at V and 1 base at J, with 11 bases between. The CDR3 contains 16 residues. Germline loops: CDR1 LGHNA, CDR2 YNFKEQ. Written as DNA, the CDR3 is TGTGCCAGCAGCCAAGCCGAGGGAGTATCCTACAATGAGCAGTTCTTC. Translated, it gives CASSQAEGVSYNEQFF.

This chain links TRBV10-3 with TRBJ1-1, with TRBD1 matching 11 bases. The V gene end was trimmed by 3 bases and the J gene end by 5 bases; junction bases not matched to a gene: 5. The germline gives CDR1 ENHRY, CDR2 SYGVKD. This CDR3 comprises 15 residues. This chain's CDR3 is CAISDPGTGGTEAFF. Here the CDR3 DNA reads TGTGCCATCAGTGATCCCGGGACAGGGGGTACTGAAGCTTTCTTT.

CDR3 residues: CASSQGSGREKLFF. Here the CDR3 DNA reads TGTGCCAGCAGCCAGGGTAGTGGGCGTGAAAAACTGTTTTTT. This rearrangement joins TRBV3-1 (or the pseudogene TRBV3-2) to TRBJ1-4; no reliable D call. The CDR3 covers 14 residues. Trimming removed 3 bases from V and 7 bases from J, with 12 bases in between. CDR1 is LGHDT, CDR2 YNNKEL, per germline (reference sequence).

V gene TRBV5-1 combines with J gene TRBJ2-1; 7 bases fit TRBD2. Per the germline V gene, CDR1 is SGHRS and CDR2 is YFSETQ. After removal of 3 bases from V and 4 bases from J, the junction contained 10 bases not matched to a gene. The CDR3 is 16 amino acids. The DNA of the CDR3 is TGCGCCAGCAGCTGGAAACAGCGGGAACTTTACAATGAGCAGTTCTTC. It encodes CASSWKQRELYNEQFF.

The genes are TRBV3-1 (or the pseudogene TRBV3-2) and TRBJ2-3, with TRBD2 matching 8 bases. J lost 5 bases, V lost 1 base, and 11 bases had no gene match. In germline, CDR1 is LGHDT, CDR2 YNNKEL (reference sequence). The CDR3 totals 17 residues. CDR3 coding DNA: TGTGCCAGCAGCCAAGTGGGGCTAGCGGGTAGTAGAGATACGCAGTATTTT. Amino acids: CASSQVGLAGSRDTQYF.

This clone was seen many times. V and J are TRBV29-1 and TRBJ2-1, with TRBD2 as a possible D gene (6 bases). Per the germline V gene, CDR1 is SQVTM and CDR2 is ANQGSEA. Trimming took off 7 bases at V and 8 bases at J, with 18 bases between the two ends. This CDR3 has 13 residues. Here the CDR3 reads CSAGGTFGYEQFF. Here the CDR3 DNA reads TGCAGCGCCGGAGGGACTTTCGGGTATGAGCAGTTCTTC.

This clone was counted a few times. The CDR3 coding sequence is TGTGCCAGCAGTGAAACTAATGAGCAGTTCTTC. It is translated as CASSETNEQFF. This chain joins TRBV2 and TRBJ2-1, with D hard to call. V dropped 2 bases and J dropped 7 bases, with 3 bases sitting between them. Germline V gene data show CDR1 as SNHLY and CDR2 as FYNNEI. The CDR3 is 11 amino acids.

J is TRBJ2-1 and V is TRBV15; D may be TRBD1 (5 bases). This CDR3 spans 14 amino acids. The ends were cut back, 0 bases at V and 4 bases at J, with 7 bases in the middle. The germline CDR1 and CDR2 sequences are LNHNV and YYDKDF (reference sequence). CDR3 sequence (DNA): TGTGCCACCAGCAGAGAGGGGCTGTACAATGAGCAGTTCTTC. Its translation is CATSREGLYNEQFF.

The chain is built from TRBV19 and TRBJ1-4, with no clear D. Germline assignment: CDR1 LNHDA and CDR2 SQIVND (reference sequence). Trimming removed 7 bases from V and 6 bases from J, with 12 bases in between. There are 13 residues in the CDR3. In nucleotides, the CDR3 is TGTGCCAGTACAAAGCAGGTGGATGAAAAACTGTTTTTT. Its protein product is CASTKQVDEKLFF.

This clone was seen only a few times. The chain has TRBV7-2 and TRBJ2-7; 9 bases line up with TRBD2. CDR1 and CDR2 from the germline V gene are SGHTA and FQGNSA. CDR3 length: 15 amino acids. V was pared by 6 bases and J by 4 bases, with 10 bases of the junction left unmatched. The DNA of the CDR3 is TGTGCCAGCAGTACTCGAGCGGGGGGTTTATACGAGCAGTACTTC. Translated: CASSTRAGGLYEQYF.

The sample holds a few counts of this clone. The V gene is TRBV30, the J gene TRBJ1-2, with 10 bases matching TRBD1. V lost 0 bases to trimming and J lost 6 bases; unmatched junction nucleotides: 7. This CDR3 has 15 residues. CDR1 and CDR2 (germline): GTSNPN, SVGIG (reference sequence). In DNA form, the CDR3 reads TGTGCCTGGAGTGTTGCCGGGACAGGGGTGGATGGCTACACCTTC. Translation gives CAWSVAGTGVDGYTF.

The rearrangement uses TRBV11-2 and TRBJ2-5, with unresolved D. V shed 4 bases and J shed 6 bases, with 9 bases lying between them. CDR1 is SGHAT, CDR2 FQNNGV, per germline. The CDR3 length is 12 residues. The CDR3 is CASSSQRKTQYF. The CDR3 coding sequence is TGTGCCAGCAGCTCCCAGAGGAAGACCCAGTACTTC.

As DNA, the CDR3 is TGTGCCAGCAGTTCCAACAGGGCGAGGACAGATACGCAGTATTTT. It encodes CASSSNRARTDTQYF. This chain connects TRBV28 to TRBJ2-3, with D perhaps matching TRBD1 (6 bases). The CDR3 runs to 15 residues. Trimming took 4 bases from V and 3 from J, leaving 14 bases between them. CDR1 MDHEN and CDR2 SYDVKM come from the germline V gene.

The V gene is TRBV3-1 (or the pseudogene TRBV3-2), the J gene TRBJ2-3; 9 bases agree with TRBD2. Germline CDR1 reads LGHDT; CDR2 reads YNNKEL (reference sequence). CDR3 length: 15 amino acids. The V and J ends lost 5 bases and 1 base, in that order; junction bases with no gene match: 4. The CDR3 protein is CASSVAGARTDTQYF. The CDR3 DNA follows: TGTGCCAGCAGCGTAGCGGGGGCCCGCACAGATACGCAGTATTTT.